This section outlines one TCR beta chain sequence together with its context. Then a second PCR, running roughly 7 to 11 cycles, was carried out with a sample-barcoded 5' primer and a J-beta primer mix. Using its own MiXCR run on the 5' RACE reads, TCRdb lists one record per CDR3 protein. The sample shows under 2 million distinct CDR3 sequences, about 31% of them seen only once. This sample was taken from a study of blood T cells in healthy people across ages. CDR3 length: 14 amino acids. Germline V gives CDR1 PRHDT, CDR2 FYEKMQ (reference sequence). The receptor was isolated from a woman aged 25-40 years in good health. The specimen sequenced was blood. The chain links TRBV13 to TRBJ2-5, with D possibly matching TRBD2 (7 bases). Judging by the DNA end, TRBJ2-7 fits better; the J call may be wrong. The CDR3 DNA reads TGTGCCAGCAGCCGCCGGGGGGCGGTATACGAGCAGTACTTC. This sequence encodes CASSRRGAVYEQYF.